Listed below are T cell receptor beta chains from one sample, sequenced in a study of PD-L1 blockade in urothelial cancer. Sequenced by immunoSEQ multiplex PCR; TCRdb stores in-frame clones only, minus some. Of roughly 25,000 clones listed, about four fifths were seen once; the top ten hold more than 1.5%. The source material was PBMCs, sampled around atezolizumab (anti-PD-L1) treatment. All receptors derive from a man in his 70s with urothelial cancer. The CDR3 runs from the conserved cysteine through the conserved F or W. Each record gives: J gene, V gene, D gene, clone size, CDR3 DNA, CDR3 protein. D genes are given only for firm matches. Clone sizes are given selectively: once, few, many, or a class where the clone is expanded.

J: TRBJ2-2
V: TRBV4-1
D: TRBD1
size: .
DNA: TGCGCCAGCAGCCAAGCTACAGGGGGCAACGGGGAGCTGTTTTTT
CDR3: CASSQATGGNGELFF

J: TRBJ2-1
V: TRBV5-1
D: TRBD1
size: .
DNA: TGCGCCAGCAGCCTGCCGGGACAGGGAATCGATGAGCAGTTCTTC
CDR3: CASSLPGQGIDEQFF

J: TRBJ2-1
V: TRBV11-2
D: .
size: .
DNA: TGTGCCAGCAGCTTAAATATAGCGGACAATGAGCAGTTCTTC
CDR3: CASSLNIADNEQFF

J: TRBJ2-7
V: TRBV18
D: TRBD1
size: .
DNA: TGTGCCAGCTCACCCAAACAGGGGACCGACGAGCAGTACTTC
CDR3: CASSPKQGTDEQYF

J: TRBJ2-5
V: TRBV4-2
D: TRBD1
size: once
DNA: TGTGCCAGCAGCTTCGGACAGGGGGAGACCCAGTACTTC
CDR3: CASSFGQGETQYF

J: TRBJ1-5
V: TRBV18
D: .
size: few
DNA: TGTGCCAGCTCACGACTACAGGGTTACGCCCAGCATTTT
CDR3: CASSRLQGYAQHF

J: TRBJ2-1
V: TRBV6-4
D: .
size: .
DNA: TGTGCCAGCAGTGACTCGAAAGAGGCCCACTCCTACAATGAGCAGTTCTTC
CDR3: CASSDSKEAHSYNEQFF

J: TRBJ1-5
V: TRBV5-5
D: .
size: .
DNA: TGTGCCAGCAGCCCGGATGGGAGGCCGAATCAGCCCCAGCATTTT
CDR3: CASSPDGRPNQPQHF

J: TRBJ1-1
V: TRBV19
D: TRBD1
size: .
DNA: TGTGCCAGTAGTAATCCGGACAGGGAAGTTCGATACACTGAAGCTTTCTTT
CDR3: CASSNPDREVRYTEAFF

J: TRBJ1-1
V: TRBV28
D: .
size: .
DNA: .
CDR3: CASSSSIYSGQRRTKAFF

J: TRBJ2-7
V: TRBV2
D: .
size: .
DNA: TGTGCCAGCAGTCCTAATGTTATCCGCCGCGAGCAGTACTTC
CDR3: CASSPNVIRREQYF

J: TRBJ2-7
V: TRBV9
D: .
size: .
DNA: TGTGCCAGCAGCGTAGGGGACACTTCCTACGAGCAGTACTTC
CDR3: CASSVGDTSYEQYF

J: TRBJ2-1
V: TRBV19
D: .
size: few
DNA: TGTGCCAGTAGTAAGGACAGAAGCTCCTACAATGAGCAGTTCTTC
CDR3: CASSKDRSSYNEQFF

J: TRBJ2-2
V: TRBV6-6
D: .
size: .
DNA: TGTGCCAGCCACAGCGGCAATCAACTCACCGGGGAGCTGTTTTTT
CDR3: CASHSGNQLTGELFF

J: TRBJ1-2
V: TRBV19
D: TRBD1
size: .
DNA: TGTGCCAGTAGTAGAACCCGGACAGGGGAAGGCGGCTACACCTTC
CDR3: CASSRTRTGEGGYTF